Sequencing of this T cell receptor beta chain was carried out in a study of identifying expanded T cells in peripheral blood. This CDR3 is built from 18 residues. Trimming left V 2 bases short and J 1 base short, with 21 bases between. Looked up from germline, CDR1 is SGHNT and CDR2 is YYREEE (reference sequence). Concerning this clone: Antigen unknown.

Study-wide results and limits: Across healthy donors, higher total template counts meant significantly greater approximately 2-week count variance.

The repertoire was sequenced with immunoSEQ multiplex PCR; TCRdb's copy has only in-frame clones and lacks some. The sample includes 100,000 to 150,000 clones, roughly 90% seen only once; the top ten take roughly 7.9%. This sequence was found in a person between 18 and 69 years old in good health. The sample taken for sequencing was blood. This rearrangement joins TRBV5-4 to TRBJ2-5; TRBD2 might be the D (6 bases). DNA for the CDR3: TGTGCCAGCAGCTTCGGCTTGACTAGTGGCTCCTCCCAAGAGACCCAGTACTTC. Its translation: CASSFGLTSGSSQETQYF.